These 21 T cell receptor beta chains originate from one sample sequenced in a study of OX40 agonist ivuxolimab in advanced cancers. The data were produced by immunoSEQ multiplex PCR, yet TCRdb's version contains in-frame clones alone and is incomplete. The sample includes approximately 88,000 clones, more than 70% seen only once; the top ten take 0.25% to 0.35%. The sample was CD4+ or CD8+ T cells sorted from blood, taken in a trial of the OX40 agonist ivuxolimab. These receptors were collected from an adult with an advanced solid tumor such as melanoma, head and neck, liver or kidney cancer.

The V gene is TRBV10-1, the J gene TRBJ2-1; TRBD1 matches at 9 bases. Germline assignment: CDR1 WNHNN and CDR2 SYGVQD (reference sequence). This CDR3 has 14 residues. The junction had 2 bases not matched to a gene; V was cut back by 0 bases and J by 8 bases. The CDR3 DNA is TGCGCCAGCAGTGAGTCCCACAGGGGGCATGAGCAGTTCTTC. As protein: CASSESHRGHEQFF.

The rearrangement uses TRBV7-6 and TRBJ2-2; TRBD2 matches at 9 bases. V trimming: 3 bases; J trimming: 6 bases; junction bases outside the gene matches: 2. The CDR3 extends over 14 amino acids. Germline CDR1 SGHVS, CDR2 FNYEAQ. As DNA, the CDR3 is TGTGCCAGCAGCTTGGCTAGCGGGGCCGGGGAGCTGTTTTTT. Protein: CASSLASGAGELFF.

The CDR3 sequence: CASSRPGSTNEKLFF. The CDR3 DNA reads TGTGCCAGCAGCCGCCCAGGGTCAACTAATGAAAAACTGTTTTTT. The rearrangement uses TRBV5-5 and TRBJ1-4, with D perhaps matching TRBD1 (5 bases). This CDR3 comprises 15 residues. V lost 4 bases, J lost 0 bases, and 10 bases lay in between. Looked up from germline, CDR1 is SGHKS and CDR2 is YYEKEE (reference sequence). Full variable domain (rest looked up from reference TRBV5-5 and TRBJ1-4): DAGVTQSPTHLIKTRGQQVTLRCSPISGHKSVSWYQQVLGQGPQFIFQYYEKEERGRGNFPDRFSARQFPNYSSELNVNALLLGDSALYLCASSRPGSTNEKLFFGSGTQLSVL.

The V gene is TRBV10-2, the J gene TRBJ2-5; TRBD2 matches at 8 bases. Losses at the gene ends were 6 bases for V and 5 bases for J; bases not matched to a gene: 5. From germline, CDR1 is WSHSY and CDR2 SAAADI. The CDR3 totals 13 residues. CDR3 amino acids: CASSGGARETQYF. The CDR3 DNA sequence: TGCGCCAGCAGCGGGGGGGCCCGGGAGACCCAGTACTTC.

The chain is built from TRBV27 and TRBJ1-5, with a tentative D call TRBD1 (5 bases). The CDR3 has 16 residues. V dropped 4 bases and J dropped 0 bases, with 13 bases sitting between them. The germline V gene encodes CDR1 MNHEY and CDR2 SMNVEV (reference sequence). CDR3 bases: TGTGCCAGCAGTTCTAGACAGCAATATAGCAATCAGCCCCAGCATTTT. Translating it yields CASSSRQQYSNQPQHF.

The J gene is TRBJ2-5, the V gene TRBV25-1, with TRBD2 matching over 8 bases. This CDR3 contains 15 residues. J was trimmed by 0 bases and V by 5 bases; bases with no gene match: 5. Germline values: CDR1 MGHDK, CDR2 SYGVNS. The CDR3 region is CASSSPGLDQETQYF. The CDR3 DNA reads as TGTGCCAGCAGTTCACCGGGACTAGACCAAGAGACCCAGTACTTC.

The chain links TRBV10-3 to TRBJ2-1; 10 bases are shared with TRBD2. The CDR3 sequence is 13 residues long. CDR1 and CDR2 from the germline V gene are ENHRY and SYGVKD. V shed 9 bases and J 4 bases; nucleotides not matched to a gene: 3. DNA for the CDR3: TGTGCCATATGGACTAGCGGATACAATGAGCAGTTCTTC. This encodes CAIWTSGYNEQFF.

This clone was recorded only once. Here the CDR3 DNA reads TGTGCCACCAGCAGGGGGGACACTAAGAACACTGAAGCTTTCTTT. This codes for CATSRGDTKNTEAFF. The V call is TRBV15, the J call TRBJ1-1; weak D call: TRBD1 (6 bases). The CDR3 spans 15 residues. Germline lookup yields CDR1 LNHNV and CDR2 YYDKDF (reference sequence). V gave up 3 bases and J gave up 1 base, with 12 bases separating them.

This chain joins TRBV7-2 and TRBJ2-2, with D unresolved. Trimming shortened V by 7 bases and J by 3 bases, and 15 bases separated the two germline ends. The CDR3 is 15 amino acids. In germline, CDR1 is SGHTA, CDR2 FQGNSA. The CDR3 DNA reads as TGTGCCAGCAAGCCAATGTTGGGTCACACCGGGGAGCTGTTTTTT. Its protein product is CASKPMLGHTGELFF.

The gene calls are TRBV21-1 and TRBJ2-2; the D call in the table, TRBD1, was not verified against the DNA. TRBV21-1 is tagged as a pseudogene. The CDR3 contains 19 residues. The CDR3 loop is CASSKRVSGRRTNTGELFF. The CDR3, as DNA: TGTGCCAGCAGCAAAAGAGTCAGTGGCAGGCGTACGAACACCGGGGAGCTGTTTTTT.

The rearrangement joins TRBV5-1 to TRBJ2-7; D uncertain. The ends were cut back, 0 bases at V and 2 bases at J, with 3 bases in the middle. CDR3 length: 12 amino acids. Per the germline V gene, CDR1 is SGHRS and CDR2 is YFSETQ. CDR3 nucleotide sequence: TGCGCCAGCAGCTTGGTTCCCTACGAGCAGTACTTC. It yields the protein CASSLVPYEQYF.

The V gene is TRBV5-1, the J gene TRBJ2-7; the D is unclear. CDR1 and CDR2 from the germline V gene are SGHRS and YFSETQ. V was cut by 1 base and J by 1 base, with 9 bases left in between. The CDR3 has 14 amino acids. The CDR3 nucleotides read TGCGCCAGCAGCTTGTCCACACCATCCTACGAGCAGTACTTC. It is translated as CASSLSTPSYEQYF.

The chain links TRBV5-6 to TRBJ1-6; D is possibly TRBD1 (6 bases). Germline CDR1 is SGHDT and CDR2 is YYEEEE. The length of the CDR3 is 16 residues. V was trimmed by 1 base and J by 0 bases, leaving 8 bases between them. CDR3 DNA sequence: TGTGCCAGCAGCTTGACAGGGAGCTCCTATAATTCACCCCTCCACTTT. As protein: CASSLTGSSYNSPLHF. Full variable domain (remainder filled in from reference TRBV5-6 and TRBJ1-6): DAGVTQSPTHLIKTRGQQVTLRCSPKSGHDTVSWYQQALGQGPQFIFQYYEEEERQRGNFPDRFSGHQFPNYSSELNVNALLLGDSALYLCASSLTGSSYNSPLHFGNGTRLTVT.

This sequence joins TRBV4-1 and TRBJ2-3, with 10 nucleotides matching TRBD2. Germline loops: CDR1 MGHRA, CDR2 YSYEKL. This CDR3 comprises 18 residues. V shed 0 bases and J 0 bases; nucleotides not matched to a gene: 6. DNA of the CDR3: TGCGCCAGCAGCCAAGATCCGAGGACTAGCGGCAGCACAGATACGCAGTATTTT. This gives the protein CASSQDPRTSGSTDTQYF.

The chain has TRBV30 and TRBJ2-5; D gene ambiguous. CDR3 size: 17 residues. V dropped 0 bases and J dropped 7 bases, with 24 bases sitting between them. The germline gives CDR1 GTSNPN, CDR2 SVGIG (reference sequence). CDR3 nucleotides: TGTGCCTGGAGTGTAGAAGGCGCGGAGTTCGTGAGAGGGACCCAGTACTTC. Amino acids: CAWSVEGAEFVRGTQYF. Full variable domain (outside the CDR3, taken from reference TRBV30 and TRBJ2-5): SQTIHQWPATLVQPVGSPLSLECTVEGTSNPNLYWYRQAAGRGLQLLFYSVGIGQISSEVPQNLSASRPQDRQFILSSKKLLLSDSGFYLCAWSVEGAEFVRGTQYFGPGTRLLVL.

This rearrangement joins TRBV5-1 to TRBJ1-2, with a possible D match to TRBD1 (6 bases). This CDR3 is 15 amino acids long. V gave up 1 base and J gave up 2 bases, with 12 bases separating them. Germline V gene data show CDR1 as SGHRS and CDR2 as YFSETQ. CDR3 loop: CASSLLGAENYGYTF. CDR3 nucleotide sequence: TGCGCCAGCAGCTTGTTGGGGGCTGAAAACTATGGCTACACCTTC.

The V call is TRBV5-4, the J call TRBJ2-7; D is unclear. V was shortened by 1 base and J by 5 bases, with 10 bases between the two germline ends. Germline V gene lookup returns CDR1 SGHNT and CDR2 YYREEE (reference sequence). CDR3 size: 13 residues. CDR3 sequence: CASSLRWENEQYF. CDR3 in DNA: TGTGCCAGCAGCTTGAGGTGGGAAAACGAGCAGTACTTC.

The rearrangement links TRBV27 to TRBJ2-7, with 9 bases lining up with TRBD1. V lost 8 bases to trimming and J lost 3 bases; unmatched junction nucleotides: 14. The CDR3 runs 16 residues. Germline V CDR1 and CDR2: MNHEY, SMNVEV (reference sequence). CDR3 sequence reads: CASLPGQGGSVYEQYF. In nucleotides, the CDR3 is TGTGCCAGCCTACCGGGACAGGGAGGTTCGGTCTACGAGCAGTACTTC.

Only a few counts were recorded for this clone. V is TRBV11-1 and J is TRBJ1-6, with 7 bases lining up with TRBD1. CDR3 length: 14 amino acids. The germline gives CDR1 SGHAT, CDR2 FQDESV (reference sequence). With 0 bases clipped from V and 15 bases from J, the junction kept 8 bases outside the gene matches. CDR3 sequence: CASSLAPGDRDLHF. The CDR3 DNA reads TGTGCCAGCAGCTTAGCGCCGGGAGACAGGGACCTCCACTTT.

This chain uses TRBV7-3 with TRBJ2-7, with D possibly TRBD1 on 5 matching bases. CDR3 length equals 16 residues. Trimming took off 4 bases at V and 0 bases at J, with 16 bases between the two ends. The germline V gene encodes CDR1 SGHTA and CDR2 FQGTGA. The CDR3 coding sequence is TGTGCCAGCAGCTCGACAGCTTTCCCACGCTCCTACGAGCAGTACTTC. Translation: CASSSTAFPRSYEQYF.

The V and J genes are TRBV7-9 and TRBJ2-2; 11 bases agree with TRBD2. Germline V CDR1 and CDR2: SEHNR, FQNEAQ (reference sequence). The CDR3 consists of 15 residues. V lost 4 bases to trimming and J lost 3 bases; unmatched junction nucleotides: 1. This chain's CDR3 is CASSSGLADTGELFF. Here the CDR3 DNA reads TGTGCCAGCAGCTCGGGACTAGCGGACACCGGGGAGCTGTTTTTT.